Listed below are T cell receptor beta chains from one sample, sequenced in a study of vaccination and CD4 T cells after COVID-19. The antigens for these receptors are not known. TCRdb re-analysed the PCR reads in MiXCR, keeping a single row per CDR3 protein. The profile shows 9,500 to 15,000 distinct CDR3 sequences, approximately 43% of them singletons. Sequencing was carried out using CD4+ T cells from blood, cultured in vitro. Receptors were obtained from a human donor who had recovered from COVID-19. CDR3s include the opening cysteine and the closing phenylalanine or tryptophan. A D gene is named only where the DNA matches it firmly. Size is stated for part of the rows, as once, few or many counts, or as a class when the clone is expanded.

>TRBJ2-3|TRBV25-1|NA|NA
TGTGCCAGCATCCCCCCCGAACTCACAGATACGCAGTATTTT
CASIPPELTDTQYF
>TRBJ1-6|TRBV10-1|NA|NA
TGCGCCAGCAGTGCTAACAGGAAAAGCTCCTATAATTCACCCCTCCACTTT
CASSANRKSSYNSPLHF
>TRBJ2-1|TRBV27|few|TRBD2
TGTGCCAGCAGTCAACTAGCGGGAGGGCTAAGGGGTCACAATGAGCAGTTCTTC
CASSQLAGGLRGHNEQFF
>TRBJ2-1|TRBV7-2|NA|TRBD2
TGTGCCAGCAGCTTGCGGGGACAGGGAGCGGCTAGCGGGAGGGCACACAATGAGCAGTTCTTC
CASSLRGQGAASGRAHNEQFF
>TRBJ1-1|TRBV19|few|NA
TGTGCCAGTAGTAGTTCAGGTGGCACTGAAGCTTTCTTT
CASSSSGGTEAFF
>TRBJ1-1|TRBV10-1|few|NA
TGCGCCAGCAGTGAGCGGCAGGGGACTGAAGCTTTCTTT
CASSERQGTEAFF
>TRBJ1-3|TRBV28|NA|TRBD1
TGTGCCAGCAGGCGAGGGACAGGAGGAAACACCATATATTTT
CASRRGTGGNTIYF
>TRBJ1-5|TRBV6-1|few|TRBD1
TGTGCCAGCAGCCGCGGGACAGGGGGCAATCAGCCCCAGCATTTT
CASSRGTGGNQPQHF
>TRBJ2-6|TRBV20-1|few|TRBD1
TGCAGCGCAGGAAGACAGGGATCTGGGGCCAACGTCCTGACTTTC
CSAGRQGSGANVLTF
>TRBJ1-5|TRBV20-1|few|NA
TGCAGTGCCAGAGGCGGGGCCCAGCAGCCCCAGCATTTT
CSARGGAQQPQHF
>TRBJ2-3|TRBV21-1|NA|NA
TGTGCCAGCAGCACGCCGGGACCCTCCCTTGACACAGATACGCAGTATTTT
CASSTPGPSLDTDTQYF
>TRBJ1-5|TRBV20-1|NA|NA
TGCAGTGCCGTGGTGCCTGCCAACGCCGTTAGTAGCAATCAGCCCCAGCATTTT
CSAVVPANAVSSNQPQHF
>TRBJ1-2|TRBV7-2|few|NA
TGTGCCAGCAGCTTAGACGCAGGGTACTATGGCTACACCTTC
CASSLDAGYYGYTF
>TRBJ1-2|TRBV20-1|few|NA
TGCAGTGCTAGAGGTCGGGCCCGGATACGGGATGGCTACACCTTC
CSARGRARIRDGYTF
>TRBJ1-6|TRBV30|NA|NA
TGTGCCTGGTCGAGGGGGAGCGGATCACCCCTCCACTTT
CAWSRGSGSPLHF
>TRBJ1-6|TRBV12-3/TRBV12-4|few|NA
TGTGCCAGCAGTTTTCTACGGGGAACTAATTCACCCCTCCACTTT
CASSFLRGTNSPLHF
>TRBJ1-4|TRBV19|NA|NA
TGTGCCAGTAGAACCACCGGGCCTGCAACTAATGAAAAACTGTTTTTT
CASRTTGPATNEKLFF
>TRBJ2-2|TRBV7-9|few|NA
TGTGCCAGCAGCCTGACACGCGGGCTGTTTTTT
CASSLTRGLFF
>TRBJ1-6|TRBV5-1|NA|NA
TGCGCCAGCAGCCAGGGACATCAGAGGGAACCCCTCCACTTT
CASSQGHQREPLHF
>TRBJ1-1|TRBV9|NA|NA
TGTGCCAGCAGCCATATTAGGGGGGGGATGAACACTGAAGCTTTCTTT
CASSHIRGGMNTEAFF
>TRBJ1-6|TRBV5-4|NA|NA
TGTGCCAGCAGCGCCCGGGACTATAATTCACCCCTCCACTTT
CASSARDYNSPLHF
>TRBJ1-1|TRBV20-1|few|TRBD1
TGCAGCGGGGGACCTGACAGGGAAAAAGAAGCTTTCTTT
CSGGPDREKEAFF
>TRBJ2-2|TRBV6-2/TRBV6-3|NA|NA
TGTGCCAGCAGTTTACGGGGGAACACCGGGGAGCTGTTTTTT
CASSLRGNTGELFF
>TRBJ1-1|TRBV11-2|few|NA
TGTGCCAGCAGCTCCCAGGGGAACACTGAAGCTTTCTTT
CASSSQGNTEAFF